This T cell receptor beta chain was identified during a study of cytomegalovirus exposure and HLA in healthy donors. Study-level background: Unique TCR beta sequences numbering about 100 million came from approximately 180 million T cells in an earlier analysis.

Regarding this clone: Its cognate antigen is unknown.

It was with 60 Vbeta and 13 Jbeta primers that the PCR ran. The protocol was immunoSEQ multiplex PCR, while the TCRdb copy is restricted to in-frame clones and leaves out a portion. The data hold some 150,000 clones, with over 75% observed a single time. Study conclusions and caveats: In a later analysis, TCR beta V- and J-gene trimming was associated with a missense DCLRE1C variant. Reports state that TCR beta sequences accurately predicted most subjects' HLA-A and HLA-B alleles.

The source material was PBMCs. The sequence derives from a woman in her twenties or thirties in good health and CMV-seronegative.

CDR3 region: CASSGGIFTGGGKNTEAFF. DNA of the CDR3: TGCGCCAGCAGCGGGGGGATTTTTACAGGGGGCGGAAAGAACACTGAAGCTTTCTTT. This sequence joins TRBV5-1 and TRBJ1-1; 9 positions agree with TRBD1. The CDR3 is 19 amino acids. Losses at the gene ends were 4 bases for V and 1 base for J; bases not matched to a gene: 17. Germline assignment: CDR1 SGHRS and CDR2 YFSETQ. The whole variable domain, remainder taken from reference TRBV5-1 and TRBJ1-1, is KAGVTQTPRYLIKTRGQQVTLSCSPISGHRSVSWYQQTPGQGLQFLFEYFSETQRNKGNFPGRFSGRQFSNSRSEMNVSTLELGDSALYLCASSGGIFTGGGKNTEAFFGQGTRLTVV.